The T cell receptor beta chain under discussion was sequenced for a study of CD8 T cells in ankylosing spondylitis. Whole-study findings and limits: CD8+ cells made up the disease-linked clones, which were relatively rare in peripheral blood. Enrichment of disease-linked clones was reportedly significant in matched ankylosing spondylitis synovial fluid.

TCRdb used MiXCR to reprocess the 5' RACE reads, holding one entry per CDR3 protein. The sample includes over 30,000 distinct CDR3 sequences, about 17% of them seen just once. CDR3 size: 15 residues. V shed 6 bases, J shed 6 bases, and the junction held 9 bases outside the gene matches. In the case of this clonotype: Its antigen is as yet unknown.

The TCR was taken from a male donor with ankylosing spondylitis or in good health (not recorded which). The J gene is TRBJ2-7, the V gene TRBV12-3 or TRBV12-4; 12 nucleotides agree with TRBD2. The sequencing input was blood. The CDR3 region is CASSRTSGIPGEQYF. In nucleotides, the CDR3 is TGTGCCAGCAGCCGGACTAGCGGGATCCCGGGCGAGCAGTACTTC.